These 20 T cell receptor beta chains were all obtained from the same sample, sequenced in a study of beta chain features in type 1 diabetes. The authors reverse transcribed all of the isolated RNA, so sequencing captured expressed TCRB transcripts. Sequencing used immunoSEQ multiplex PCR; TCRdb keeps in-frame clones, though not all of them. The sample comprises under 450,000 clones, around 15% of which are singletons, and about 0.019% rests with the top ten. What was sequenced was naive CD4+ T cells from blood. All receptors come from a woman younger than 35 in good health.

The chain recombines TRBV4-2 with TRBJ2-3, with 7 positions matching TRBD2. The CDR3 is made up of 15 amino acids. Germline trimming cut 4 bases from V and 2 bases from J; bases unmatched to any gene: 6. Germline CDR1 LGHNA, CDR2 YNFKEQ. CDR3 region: CASSLRSGNTDTQYF. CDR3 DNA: TGTGCCAGCAGCCTACGAAGCGGGAACACAGATACGCAGTATTTT.

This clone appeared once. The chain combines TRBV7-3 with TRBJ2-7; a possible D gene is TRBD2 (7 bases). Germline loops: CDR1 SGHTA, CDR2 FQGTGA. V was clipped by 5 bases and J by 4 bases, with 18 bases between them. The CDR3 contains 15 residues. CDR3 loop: CASSPDGGQMYEQYF. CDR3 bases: TGTGCCAGCAGCCCAGACGGGGGGCAAATGTACGAGCAGTACTTC.

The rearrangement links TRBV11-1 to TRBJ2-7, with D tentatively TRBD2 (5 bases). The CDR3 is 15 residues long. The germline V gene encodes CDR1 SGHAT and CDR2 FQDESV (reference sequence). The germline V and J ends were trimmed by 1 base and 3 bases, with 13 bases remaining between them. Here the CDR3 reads CASSLGYAGSYEQYF. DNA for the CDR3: TGTGCCAGCAGCTTAGGGTACGCGGGTAGCTACGAGCAGTACTTC.

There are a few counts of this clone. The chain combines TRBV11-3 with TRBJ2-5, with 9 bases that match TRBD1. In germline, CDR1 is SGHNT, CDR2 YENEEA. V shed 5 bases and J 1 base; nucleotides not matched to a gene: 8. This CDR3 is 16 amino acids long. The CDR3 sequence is CASSPGTGSLQETQYF. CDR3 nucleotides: TGTGCCAGCAGCCCCGGGACAGGGTCGCTCCAAGAGACCCAGTACTTC.

CDR3 protein: CAWRTGGAGGRNYGYTF. The CDR3, as DNA: TGTGCCTGGAGGACCGGGGGCGCGGGGGGCCGTAACTATGGCTACACCTTC. The rearrangement uses TRBV30 and TRBJ1-2, with a tentative D call TRBD1 (6 bases). The V end lost 3 bases, the J end lost 1 base, and 21 bases lay between the germline ends. The CDR3 runs 17 residues. Germline CDR1 GTSNPN, CDR2 SVGIG (reference sequence).

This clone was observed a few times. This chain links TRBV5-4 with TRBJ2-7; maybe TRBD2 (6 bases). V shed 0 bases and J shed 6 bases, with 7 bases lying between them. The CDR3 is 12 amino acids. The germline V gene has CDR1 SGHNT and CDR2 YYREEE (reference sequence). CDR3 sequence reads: CASSLVGGEQYF. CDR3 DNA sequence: TGTGCCAGCAGCTTGGTGGGGGGCGAGCAGTACTTC.

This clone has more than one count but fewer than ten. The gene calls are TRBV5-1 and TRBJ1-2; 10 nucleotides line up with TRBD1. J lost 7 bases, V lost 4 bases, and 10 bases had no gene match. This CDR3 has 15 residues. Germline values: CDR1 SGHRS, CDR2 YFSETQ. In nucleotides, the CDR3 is TGCGCCAGCAGCGCGACGACAGGGGGCGTCGGTGGCTACACCTTC. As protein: CASSATTGGVGGYTF. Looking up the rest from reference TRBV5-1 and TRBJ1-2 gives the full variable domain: KAGVTQTPRYLIKTRGQQVTLSCSPISGHRSVSWYQQTPGQGLQFLFEYFSETQRNKGNFPGRFSGRQFSNSRSEMNVSTLELGDSALYLCASSATTGGVGGYTFGSGTRLTVV.

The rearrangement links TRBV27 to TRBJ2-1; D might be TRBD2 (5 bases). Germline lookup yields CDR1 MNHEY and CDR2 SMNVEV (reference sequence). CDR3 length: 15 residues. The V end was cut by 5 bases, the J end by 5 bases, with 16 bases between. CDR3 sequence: CASSLSPGLNNEQFF. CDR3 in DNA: TGTGCCAGCAGTCTCTCTCCCGGACTGAACAATGAGCAGTTCTTC.

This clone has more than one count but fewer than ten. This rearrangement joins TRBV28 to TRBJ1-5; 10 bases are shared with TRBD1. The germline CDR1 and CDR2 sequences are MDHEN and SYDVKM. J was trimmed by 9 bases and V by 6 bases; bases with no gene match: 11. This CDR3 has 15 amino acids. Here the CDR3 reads CASRPGTGAQAPQHF. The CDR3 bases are TGTGCCAGCAGACCCGGGACAGGGGCACAGGCGCCCCAGCATTTT.

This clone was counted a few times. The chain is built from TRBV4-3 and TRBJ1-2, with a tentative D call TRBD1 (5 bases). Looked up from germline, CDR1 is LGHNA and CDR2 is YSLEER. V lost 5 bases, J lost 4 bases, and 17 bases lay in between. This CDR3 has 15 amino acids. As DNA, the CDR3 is TGCGCCAGCAGCAAATCGACAGAAACGAGCTATGGCTACACCTTC. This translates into CASSKSTETSYGYTF.

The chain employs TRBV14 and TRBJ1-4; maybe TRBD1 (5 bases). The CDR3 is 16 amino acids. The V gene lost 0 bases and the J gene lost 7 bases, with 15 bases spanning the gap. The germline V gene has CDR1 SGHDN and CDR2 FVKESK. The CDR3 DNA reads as TGTGCCAGCAGCCAAGATCACGGCCCCAGGGCTGAAAAACTGTTTTTT. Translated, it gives CASSQDHGPRAEKLFF.

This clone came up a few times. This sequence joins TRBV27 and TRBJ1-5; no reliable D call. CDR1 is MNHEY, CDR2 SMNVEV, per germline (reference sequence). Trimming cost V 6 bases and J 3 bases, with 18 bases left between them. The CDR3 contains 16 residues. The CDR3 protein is CASRPRSGGPNQPQHF. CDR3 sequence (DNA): TGTGCCAGCAGACCCCGGTCGGGAGGACCCAATCAGCCCCAGCATTTT.

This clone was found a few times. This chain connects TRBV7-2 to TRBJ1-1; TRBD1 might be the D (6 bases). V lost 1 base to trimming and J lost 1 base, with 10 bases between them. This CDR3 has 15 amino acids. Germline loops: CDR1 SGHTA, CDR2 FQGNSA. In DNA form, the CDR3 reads TGTGCCAGCAGCTTAGGCGGGGGACAGAACACTGAAGCTTTCTTT. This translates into CASSLGGGQNTEAFF. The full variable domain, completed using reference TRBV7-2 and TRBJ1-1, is GAGVSQSPSNKVTEKGKDVELRCDPISGHTALYWYRQSLGQGLEFLIYFQGNSAPDKSGLPSDRFSAERTGGSVSTLTIQRTQQEDSAVYLCASSLGGGQNTEAFFGQGTRLTVV.

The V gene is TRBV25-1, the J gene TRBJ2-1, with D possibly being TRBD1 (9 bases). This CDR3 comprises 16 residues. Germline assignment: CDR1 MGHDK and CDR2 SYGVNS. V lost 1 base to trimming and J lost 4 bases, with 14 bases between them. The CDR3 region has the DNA TGTGCCAGCAGTGAATTAGCGGGACAGGGATACAATGAGCAGTTCTTC. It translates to CASSELAGQGYNEQFF.

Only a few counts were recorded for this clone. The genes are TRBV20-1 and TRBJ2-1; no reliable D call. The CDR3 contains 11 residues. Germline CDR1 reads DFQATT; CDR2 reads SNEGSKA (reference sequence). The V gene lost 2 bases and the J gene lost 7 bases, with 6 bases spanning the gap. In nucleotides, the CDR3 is TGCAGTGCTAGACTTGCGAATGAGCAGTTCTTC. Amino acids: CSARLANEQFF.

The CDR3 nucleotides read TGTGCCAGCTCAACAGGGACAGACAATGAGCAGTTCTTC. Translated: CASSTGTDNEQFF. This rearrangement joins TRBV18 to TRBJ2-1; 7 bases are a match to TRBD1. V trimming: 5 bases; J trimming: 5 bases; junction bases outside the gene matches: 3. The CDR3 has 13 amino acids. Germline lookup yields CDR1 KGHSH and CDR2 LQKENI.

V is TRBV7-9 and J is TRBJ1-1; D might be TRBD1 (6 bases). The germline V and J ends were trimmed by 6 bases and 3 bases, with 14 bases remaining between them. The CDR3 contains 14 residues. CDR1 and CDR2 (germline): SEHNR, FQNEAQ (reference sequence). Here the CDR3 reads CASSTQYRDTEAFF. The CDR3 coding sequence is TGTGCCAGCAGTACTCAATACAGGGACACTGAAGCTTTCTTT. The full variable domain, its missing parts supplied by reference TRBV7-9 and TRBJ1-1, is DTGVSQNPRHKITKRGQNVTFRCDPISEHNRLYWYRQTLGQGPEFLTYFQNEAQLEKSRLLSDRFSAERPKGSFSTLEIQRTEQGDSAMYLCASSTQYRDTEAFFGQGTRLTVV.

The CDR3 DNA follows: TGTGCCAGCAGCGCGACTAGCGGGAGGGGAGAGACCCAGTACTTC. It encodes CASSATSGRGETQYF. The chain couples TRBV9 to TRBJ2-5; TRBD2 matches 14 bases. This CDR3 comprises 15 residues. The germline V gene encodes CDR1 SGDLS and CDR2 YYNGEE. Germline trimming cut 3 bases from V and 4 bases from J; bases unmatched to any gene: 2.

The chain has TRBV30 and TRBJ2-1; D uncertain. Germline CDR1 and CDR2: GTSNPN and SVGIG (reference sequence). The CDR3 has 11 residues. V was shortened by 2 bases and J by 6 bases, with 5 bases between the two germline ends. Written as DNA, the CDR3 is TGTGCCTGGAGTATGAGCAATGAGCAGTTCTTC. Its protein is CAWSMSNEQFF.

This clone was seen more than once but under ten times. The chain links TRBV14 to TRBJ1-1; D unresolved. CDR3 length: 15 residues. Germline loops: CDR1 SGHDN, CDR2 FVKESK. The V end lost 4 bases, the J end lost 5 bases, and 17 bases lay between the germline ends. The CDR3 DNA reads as TGTGCCAGCAGCCCACCAGGAGGGAGGAGAACTGAAGCTTTCTTT. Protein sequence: CASSPPGGRRTEAFF.